The 30 T cell receptor beta chains listed next were all sequenced from one sample in a study of T cells in Graves' hyperthyroidism and ophthalmopathy. The source material, RNA transcripts, was used to amplify TCR beta CDR3 regions. An initial round of RT-PCR targeting the TCR CDR3 relied on the HTBI primer set. Using its own MiXCR run on the multiplex PCR reads, TCRdb lists one record per CDR3 protein. The data show approximately 98,000 distinct CDR3 sequences, approximately 40% seen once. Sequencing was done on a sample of peripheral blood or thyroid tissue (not recorded which). These receptors all stem from a woman younger than 45 with Graves' hyperthyroidism.

This clonotype was counted many times. The V call is TRBV20-1, the J call TRBJ1-5; D gene uncertain. Germline V gene data show CDR1 as DFQATT and CDR2 as SNEGSKA (reference sequence). Trimming shortened V by 1 base and J by 2 bases, and 6 bases separated the two germline ends. The CDR3 contains 13 residues. The chain's CDR3 is CSARVRGNQPQHF. In DNA, the CDR3 is TGCAGTGCTAGAGTGAGGGGCAATCAGCCCCAGCATTTT.

This clonotype was counted ten times or more. The rearrangement joins TRBV7-3 to TRBJ1-1; D not resolved. The length of the CDR3 is 13 residues. V lost 3 bases to trimming and J lost 5 bases, with 10 bases between them. Germline assignment: CDR1 SGHTA and CDR2 FQGTGA. CDR3 coding DNA: TGTGCCAGCAGCTTCGGAGGGTTGACTGAAGCTTTCTTT. Translation gives CASSFGGLTEAFF.

At least ten counts were recorded for this clonotype. The chain employs TRBV7-8 and TRBJ2-7; tentatively, D is TRBD1 (6 bases). The V end lost 5 bases, the J end lost 2 bases, and 13 bases lay between the germline ends. The CDR3 sequence is 14 residues long. CDR1 and CDR2 (germline): SGHVS, FQNEAQ. CDR3 nucleotides: TGTGCCAGCAGCACACGGACAGAGACCTACGAGCAGTACTTC. Encoded protein: CASSTRTETYEQYF.

On this clonotype itself: One end of the junction does not line up with germline, which may come from a read error. The V call is TRBV7-9, the J call TRBJ2-7; possibly TRBD2 for D (5 bases). Germline V gives CDR1 SEHNR, CDR2 FQNEAQ (reference sequence). The CDR3 runs to 13 residues. CDR3 nucleotide sequence: TGTGCCAGCAGCTTAGCACGGGGTTACGAGCAGTCCTTC. This gives the protein CASSLARGYEQSF.

This clonotype was recorded at least ten times. The chain has TRBV20-1 and TRBJ2-7; D is uncertain. V was pared by 3 bases and J by 3 bases, with 12 bases between. This CDR3 contains 13 residues. Germline CDR1 is DFQATT and CDR2 is SNEGSKA (reference sequence). The DNA of the CDR3 is TGCAGTGCTAGTCCAGGAACCCTCTACGAGCAGTACTTC. Protein product: CSASPGTLYEQYF.

This clonotype showed up many times. V usage is TRBV11-2 and J usage is TRBJ2-7; 8 bases map to TRBD2. V shed 1 base and J 2 bases; nucleotides not matched to a gene: 4. Germline assignment: CDR1 SGHAT and CDR2 FQNNGV. The CDR3 loop spans 15 amino acids. CDR3 sequence reads: CASSLVAGGTYEQYF. As DNA, the CDR3 is TGTGCCAGCAGCTTAGTTGCGGGAGGTACCTACGAGCAGTACTTC.

Comments on this clonotype: Since a much larger clone is just one base distant, this may be a read error. The chain is built from TRBV20-1 and TRBJ1-1, with TRBD1 as a possible D gene (6 bases). The germline V and J ends were trimmed by 0 bases and 7 bases, with 15 bases remaining between them. CDR1 is DFQATT and CDR2 is SNEGSKA in the germline V gene (reference sequence). The CDR3 is 14 amino acids. The CDR3 is CSARDDRTGVEAFF. DNA of the CDR3: TGCAGTGCTAGAGATGACAGGACCGGAGTTGAAGCTTTCTTT.

This clonotype was found many times. V usage is TRBV2 and J usage is TRBJ2-5; D uncertain. Trimming removed 6 bases from V and 3 bases from J, with 14 bases in between. Germline CDR1 is SNHLY and CDR2 is FYNNEI. CDR3 length: 14 residues. The CDR3 sequence is CASSDGRLKETQYF. DNA of the CDR3: TGTGCCAGCAGCGACGGACGCCTAAAAGAGACCCAGTACTTC.

The count of this clonotype is one. A junction boundary mismatches the germline segment, possibly from a read error. The V call is TRBV7-8, the J call TRBJ1-1, with a tentative D call TRBD1 (5 bases). Germline V gene sequence: CDR1 SGHVS, CDR2 FQNEAQ. The CDR3 has 13 residues. The CDR3 bases are TGTGCCAGCAGCTTAGCACTGGGGGATCAGGCTTCCTTT. It encodes CASSLALGDQASF.

This clonotype was seen many times. CDR3 nucleotides: TGCAGTGCGGAGAGCTACTCGGGGAATCAGCCCCAGCATTTT. Protein product: CSAESYSGNQPQHF. This sequence joins TRBV20-1 and TRBJ1-5; no clear D gene. Per germline, CDR1 DFQATT and CDR2 SNEGSKA (reference sequence). V was cut by 6 bases and J by 4 bases, with 16 bases left in between. The CDR3 runs 14 residues.

This clonotype has a handful of counts. This chain joins TRBV7-2 and TRBJ2-7, with 8 bases fitting TRBD2. Germline V gene lookup returns CDR1 SGHTA and CDR2 FQGNSA. V lost 5 bases and J lost 2; bases outside the gene matches: 8. The CDR3 is 15 amino acids. CDR3 protein: CASSQTPGGAYEQYF. The CDR3 DNA reads TGTGCCAGCAGCCAAACCCCCGGGGGGGCCTACGAGCAGTACTTC.

This clonotype has a count of ten or more. V usage is TRBV9 and J usage is TRBJ1-1; 11 nucleotides agree with TRBD1. Per germline, CDR1 SGDLS and CDR2 YYNGEE. J lost 5 bases, V lost 3 bases, and 9 bases had no gene match. CDR3 length: 16 amino acids. The DNA of the CDR3 is TGTGCCAGCAGCGCCAGGGGGACAGGGGGAGGAACTGAAGCTTTCTTT. It encodes CASSARGTGGGTEAFF.

This clonotype was picked up many times. The chain links TRBV7-2 to TRBJ1-5; the D gene is possibly TRBD1 (6 bases). Trimming removed 3 bases from V and 6 bases from J, with 12 bases in between. The CDR3 contains 14 residues. Per germline, CDR1 SGHTA and CDR2 FQGNSA. The CDR3 DNA follows: TGTGCCAGCAGCTTGGGGGTAGGGGGTCAGCCCCAGCATTTT. It translates to CASSLGVGGQPQHF. Full variable domain (missing parts from reference TRBV7-2 and TRBJ1-5): GAGVSQSPSNKVTEKGKDVELRCDPISGHTALYWYRQSLGQGLEFLIYFQGNSAPDKSGLPSDRFSAERTGGSVSTLTIQRTQQEDSAVYLCASSLGVGGQPQHFGDGTRLSIL.

V gene TRBV15 combines with J gene TRBJ1-5, with 8 bases matching TRBD1. V was pared by 3 bases and J by 4 bases, with 8 bases of the junction left unmatched. Germline CDR1 reads LNHNV; CDR2 reads YYDKDF (reference sequence). This CDR3 comprises 16 residues. CDR3 sequence reads: CATSSLGNRGNQPQHF. In DNA form, the CDR3 reads TGTGCCACCAGCAGCTTAGGTAACAGGGGGAATCAGCCCCAGCATTTT. Drawing the rest from reference TRBV15 and TRBJ1-5, the complete variable domain is DAMVIQNPRYQVTQFGKPVTLSCSQTLNHNVMYWYQQKSSQAPKLLFHYYDKDFNNEADTPDNFQSRRPNTSFCFLDIRSPGLGDTAMYLCATSSLGNRGNQPQHFGDGTRLSIL.

Ten or more counts support this clonotype. The gene calls are TRBV7-8 and TRBJ1-1; no firm D call. The CDR3 runs to 13 residues. Germline assignment: CDR1 SGHVS and CDR2 FQNEAQ. V was cut by 3 bases and J by 6 bases, with 11 bases left in between. CDR3 sequence reads: CASSFTETSEAFF. As DNA, the CDR3 is TGTGCCAGCAGCTTTACAGAGACTTCTGAAGCTTTCTTT.

This rearrangement joins TRBV9 to TRBJ1-2; 7 nucleotides agree with TRBD1. The CDR3 is 14 amino acids. Losses at the gene ends were 4 bases for V and 7 bases for J; bases not matched to a gene: 10. Germline CDR1 and CDR2: SGDLS and YYNGEE. The CDR3 is CASSLLQGRAGYTF. CDR3 coding DNA: TGTGCCAGCAGCCTATTACAGGGGAGGGCTGGCTACACCTTC.

This clonotype was recorded at least ten times. The V call is TRBV28, the J call TRBJ2-7, with 7 positions matching TRBD1. Trimming took 10 bases from V and 0 from J; bases not matched to a gene: 6. In germline, CDR1 is MDHEN, CDR2 SYDVKM. The CDR3 spans 13 residues. Here the CDR3 DNA reads TGTGCCACCCGGGACAGTCCCTCCTACGAGCAGTACTTC. As protein: CATRDSPSYEQYF.

This clonotype was seen ten or more times. CDR3 in amino acids: CASSSPEIAGEHEQYF. For the CDR3, the DNA is TGTGCCAGCAGCTCTCCCGAAATAGCGGGAGAACACGAGCAGTACTTC. The genes are TRBV11-2 and TRBJ2-7; 9 positions agree with TRBD2. The CDR3 covers 16 residues. CDR1 is SGHAT, CDR2 FQNNGV, per germline. With V trimmed by 4 bases and J by 5 bases, 12 bases remained unmatched.

The sample holds a few counts of this clonotype. The gene calls are TRBV27 and TRBJ2-7, with D maybe TRBD1 (5 bases). V was shortened by 2 bases and J by 2 bases, with 10 bases between the two germline ends. Per the germline V gene, CDR1 is MNHEY and CDR2 is SMNVEV (reference sequence). The CDR3 sequence is 14 residues long. The CDR3 sequence is CASSLTGTPYEQYF. In DNA, the CDR3 is TGTGCCAGCAGTTTAACAGGTACCCCCTACGAGCAGTACTTC.

This clonotype was observed many times. The chain links TRBV9 to TRBJ1-5, with a weak D call TRBD1 (6 bases). With 4 bases removed from V and 2 bases from J, the gap between germline ends came to 13 bases. CDR1 is SGDLS, CDR2 YYNGEE, per germline. This CDR3 contains 15 residues. CDR3 sequence (DNA): TGTGCCAGCAGCCCTCTAGGGGGACGCAATCAGCCCCAGCATTTT. Residues: CASSPLGGRNQPQHF.

This clonotype was detected a few times. The V gene is TRBV20-1, the J gene TRBJ1-2, with 10 bases fitting TRBD1. Germline V gives CDR1 DFQATT, CDR2 SNEGSKA (reference sequence). CDR3 length: 14 residues. The V segment lost 3 bases and the J segment 4 bases; nucleotides outside the gene matches: 5. CDR3 coding DNA: TGCAGTGCTAGTCCCGGGACAGGGGCCTATGGCTACACCTTC. Its protein is CSASPGTGAYGYTF.

The rearrangement links TRBV6-5 to TRBJ2-7; 10 bases map to TRBD2. The CDR3 length is 13 residues. The V segment lost 0 bases and the J segment 10 bases; nucleotides outside the gene matches: 3. Germline CDR1 is MNHEY and CDR2 is SVGAGI. The CDR3, as DNA: TGTGCCAGCAGTTACTCCGGACTAGCGGAACAGTACTTC. Its translation: CASSYSGLAEQYF.

This chain's CDR3 is CASSFGTANTIYF. The CDR3 region has the DNA TGTGCCAGCAGCTTCGGGACGGCAAACACCATATATTTT. The chain recombines TRBV7-8 with TRBJ1-3; TRBD1 is a possible D gene (5 bases). Per germline, CDR1 SGHVS and CDR2 FQNEAQ. The V end lost 3 bases, the J end lost 6 bases, and 9 bases lay between the germline ends. This CDR3 contains 13 residues.

This rearrangement joins TRBV20-1 to TRBJ2-2, with 10 bases lining up with TRBD1. This CDR3 region has 15 residues. The germline CDR1 and CDR2 sequences are DFQATT and SNEGSKA (reference sequence). Unmatched junction bases numbered 7, after V lost 3 bases and J lost 6 bases. CDR3 coding DNA: TGCAGTGCTAGCGCCGGGACAGGGGTCTCCGGGGAGCTGTTTTTT. Encoded protein: CSASAGTGVSGELFF.

This clonotype was seen at least ten times. The V and J genes are TRBV15 and TRBJ1-1; D is undetermined. CDR3 length: 15 amino acids. V was cut by 5 bases and J by 8 bases, with 21 bases left in between. CDR1 is LNHNV, CDR2 YYDKDF, per germline (reference sequence). The CDR3 here is CATSRRVSQESEAFF. The CDR3 nucleotides read TGTGCCACCAGCCGAAGGGTATCTCAAGAGTCCGAAGCTTTCTTT.

Relative to its sample, this clonotype is medium-sized. The gene calls are TRBV7-9 and TRBJ2-7; D is perhaps TRBD2 (5 bases). V was cut by 6 bases and J by 3 bases, with 18 bases left in between. The V gene's germline CDR1 is SEHNR and CDR2 FQNEAQ (reference sequence). CDR3 size: 15 residues. The CDR3: CASSSRVGSDYEQYF. In nucleotides, the CDR3 is TGTGCCAGCAGTTCCCGGGTGGGTAGCGACTACGAGCAGTACTTC.

Points on this clonotype: At one end the junction does not follow the germline gene, possibly because of a read error. The rearrangement joins TRBV6-1 to TRBJ2-6; no definite D call. Germline V gives CDR1 MNHNS, CDR2 SASEGT. The CDR3 extends over 14 amino acids. The CDR3 region is CASSLNSGDNVLTF. The CDR3 DNA follows: TGTGCCAGCTCTTTGAATTCTGGGGACAACGTCCTGACTTTC.

This clonotype was detected ten times or more. The rearrangement joins TRBV11-2 to TRBJ2-2; D is possibly TRBD2 (6 bases). This CDR3 has 14 residues. CDR1 is SGHAT, CDR2 FQNNGV, per germline. V gave up 5 bases and J gave up 6 bases, with 13 bases separating them. This chain's CDR3 is CASSQSTGAGELFF. As DNA, the CDR3 is TGTGCCAGCAGCCAATCGACGGGGGCCGGGGAGCTGTTTTTT. The full variable domain, in which reference TRBV11-2 and TRBJ2-2 provide the parts outside the CDR3, is EAGVAQSPRYKIIEKRQSVAFWCNPISGHATLYWYQQILGQGPKLLIQFQNNGVVDDSQLPKDRFSAERLKGVDSTLKIQPAKLEDSAVYLCASSQSTGAGELFFGEGSRLTVL.

The V call is TRBV29-1, the J call TRBJ2-7; 7 positions match TRBD2. Germline CDR1 reads SQVTM; CDR2 reads ANQGSEA. V was pared by 7 bases and J by 2 bases, with 8 bases of the junction left unmatched. This CDR3 spans 13 amino acids. The CDR3 here is CSATGGRPYEQYF. CDR3 DNA sequence: TGCAGCGCTACGGGAGGCCGCCCCTACGAGCAGTACTTC.

This clonotype was counted at least ten times. The genes are TRBV13 and TRBJ2-2, with 8 bases that match TRBD2. V shed 0 bases and J 5 bases; nucleotides not matched to a gene: 2. Germline CDR1 and CDR2: PRHDT and FYEKMQ (reference sequence). The CDR3 contains 15 residues. The CDR3 DNA reads as TGTGCCAGCAGCTTAGGCAGCGGGGGTACCGGGGAGCTGTTTTTT. Its translation: CASSLGSGGTGELFF.